Each of the 27 T cell receptor beta chains below was sequenced from the same sample in a study of blood T cell repertoires in COVID-19. Produced via immunoSEQ multiplex PCR; TCRdb's table is partial and in-frame only. Of 250,000 to 300,000 clones listed, 86% are singletons. The specimen was peripheral blood. The receptors stem from a woman aged 30 to 39 with active or convalescent COVID-19.

This chain uses TRBV19 with TRBJ2-5; D ambiguous. V was shortened by 3 bases and J by 4 bases, with 9 bases between the two germline ends. Germline values: CDR1 LNHDA, CDR2 SQIVND (reference sequence). There are 13 residues in the CDR3. This chain's CDR3 is CASSIGLSETQYF. CDR3 sequence (DNA): TGTGCCAGTAGTATTGGGCTGTCAGAGACCCAGTACTTC.

This chain connects TRBV9 to TRBJ2-2; D is possibly TRBD1 (5 bases). Trimming removed 0 bases from V and 6 bases from J, with 6 bases in between. The CDR3 extends over 13 amino acids. Germline V gene data show CDR1 as SGDLS and CDR2 as YYNGEE. Written as DNA, the CDR3 is TGTGCCAGCAGCGTAGCAGGGTCCGGGGAGCTGTTTTTT. It translates to CASSVAGSGELFF.

The chain links TRBV2 to TRBJ2-7; no clear D. CDR3 size: 11 residues. V was clipped by 3 bases and J by 7 bases, with 7 bases between them. CDR1 SNHLY and CDR2 FYNNEI come from the germline V gene. CDR3 nucleotides: TGTGCCAGCAGTGATTGGCAGGAGCAGTACTTC. Its translation is CASSDWQEQYF. The full variable domain, in which reference TRBV2 and TRBJ2-7 provide the parts outside the CDR3, is EPEVTQTPSHQVTQMGQEVILRCVPISNHLYFYWYRQILGQKVEFLVSFYNNEISEKSEIFDDQFSVERPDGSNFTLKIRSTKLEDSAMYFCASSDWQEQYFGPGTRLTVT.

The rearrangement links TRBV6-2 or TRBV6-3 to TRBJ2-3, with 15 bases matching TRBD2. Germline CDR1 MNHEY, CDR2 SVGEGT. Trimming removed 5 bases from V and 0 bases from J; junction bases left unmatched: 9. The CDR3 spans 19 residues. CDR3 residues: CASSLMRTSGGASTDTQYF. The CDR3, as DNA: TGTGCCAGCAGTCTCATGCGGACTAGCGGGGGGGCTAGCACAGATACGCAGTATTTT.

The chain is built from TRBV5-4 and TRBJ1-2, with D perhaps TRBD1 (6 bases). This CDR3 comprises 14 residues. Germline V lookup: CDR1 SGHNT, CDR2 YYREEE (reference sequence). V gave up 2 bases and J gave up 7 bases, with 15 bases separating them. CDR3 DNA: TGTGCCAGCAGCTTAGGGGGAGAAGGCGGTGGCTACACCTTC. The encoded protein is CASSLGGEGGGYTF.

This chain connects TRBV9 to TRBJ2-4; 10 bases align to TRBD1. The CDR3 sequence is 18 residues long. Germline-derived CDR1 and CDR2 are SGDLS and YYNGEE. Unmatched junction bases numbered 12, after V lost 1 base and J lost 5 bases. CDR3 coding DNA: TGTGCCAGCAGCGTAAGCGGGACAGGGGATTGGGCCGAAAACATTCAGTACTTC. Translating gives CASSVSGTGDWAENIQYF. The full variable domain, in which reference TRBV9 and TRBJ2-4 provide the parts outside the CDR3, is DSGVTQTPKHLITATGQRVTLRCSPRSGDLSVYWYQQSLDQGLQFLIQYYNGEERAKGNILERFSAQQFPDLHSELNLSSLELGDSALYFCASSVSGTGDWAENIQYFGAGTRLSVL.

J is TRBJ1-4 and V is TRBV14; D perhaps matches TRBD1 (5 bases). Trimming cost V 2 bases and J 5 bases, with 12 bases left between them. The CDR3 sequence is 15 residues long. CDR1 and CDR2 from the germline V gene are SGHDN and FVKESK. The CDR3 coding sequence is TGTGCCAGCAGCCAACAAGGGGCGAACAATGAAAAACTGTTTTTT. Translation gives CASSQQGANNEKLFF.

The rearrangement joins TRBV18 to TRBJ1-3; 9 bases match TRBD1. The V and J ends lost 3 bases and 2 bases, in that order; junction bases with no gene match: 8. Germline V lookup: CDR1 KGHSH, CDR2 LQKENI. This CDR3 has 17 amino acids. The CDR3 reads CASSPSGQGLPGNTIYF. The CDR3 nucleotides read TGTGCCAGCTCACCGTCAGGACAGGGGCTCCCTGGAAACACCATATATTTT. Together with reference TRBV18 and TRBJ1-3, the CDR3 gives the full variable domain: NAGVMQNPRHLVRRRGQEARLRCSPMKGHSHVYWYRQLPEEGLKFMVYLQKENIIDESGMPKERFSAEFPKEGPSILRIQQVVRGDSAAYFCASSPSGQGLPGNTIYFGEGSWLTVV.

J is TRBJ1-6 and V is TRBV4-3; tentatively, D is TRBD1 (5 bases). This CDR3 is 15 amino acids long. V was trimmed by 0 bases and J by 7 bases, leaving 10 bases between them. CDR1 LGHNA and CDR2 YSLEER come from the germline V gene. CDR3 sequence (DNA): TGCGCCAGCAGCCAAGATGCAGGGTTCAATTCACCCCTCCACTTT. Translated, it gives CASSQDAGFNSPLHF.

The V call is TRBV5-4, the J call TRBJ1-3; TRBD1 agrees at 7 bases. Germline trimming cut 4 bases from V and 4 bases from J; bases unmatched to any gene: 11. The CDR3 runs to 16 residues. Looked up from germline, CDR1 is SGHNT and CDR2 is YYREEE (reference sequence). CDR3 protein: CASSKRDSSWGNTIYF. The CDR3 DNA reads TGTGCCAGCAGCAAGAGGGACAGCTCCTGGGGAAACACCATATATTTT.

The rearrangement joins TRBV20-1 to TRBJ1-1; D is undetermined. This CDR3 is built from 11 residues. Germline V CDR1 and CDR2: DFQATT, SNEGSKA (reference sequence). Trimming took off 5 bases at V and 3 bases at J, with 7 bases between the two ends. In DNA form, the CDR3 reads TGCAGTGCTCCTACTTACACTGAAGCTTTCTTT. Amino acid sequence: CSAPTYTEAFF.

The rearrangement joins TRBV19 to TRBJ2-4, with D possibly matching TRBD2 (6 bases). This CDR3 contains 15 residues. Germline V gives CDR1 LNHDA, CDR2 SQIVND (reference sequence). V was trimmed by 6 bases and J by 5 bases, leaving 17 bases between them. The CDR3 region is CASRGQGGPQNIQYF. CDR3 DNA: TGTGCCAGTAGGGGGCAGGGAGGTCCCCAAAACATTCAGTACTTC.

The rearrangement links TRBV4-3 to TRBJ2-3, with 9 bases aligning to TRBD2. Trimming took 4 bases from V and 7 from J; bases not matched to a gene: 9. The CDR3 consists of 15 residues. Germline CDR1 reads LGHNA; CDR2 reads YSLEER. For the CDR3, the DNA is TGCGCCAGCAGCCCCTCGGCGGGGGGGCCTAATACGCAGTATTTT. This encodes CASSPSAGGPNTQYF.

This rearrangement joins TRBV4-3 to TRBJ1-3, with TRBD1 identical over 7 bases. There are 17 residues in the CDR3. The trim removed 1 base at V and 1 base at J, leaving 7 bases unmatched. Germline V gene sequence: CDR1 LGHNA, CDR2 YSLEER. Written as DNA, the CDR3 is TGCGCCAGCAGCCAAGTACTACAGGGGACGTCTGGAAACACCATATATTTT. Translating it yields CASSQVLQGTSGNTIYF.

This sequence joins TRBV2 and TRBJ1-1; D not certain. The CDR3 spans 12 residues. With 7 bases removed from V and 2 bases from J, the gap between germline ends came to 8 bases. Germline lookup yields CDR1 SNHLY and CDR2 FYNNEI. This CDR3 reads CASNQANTEAFF. As DNA, the CDR3 is TGTGCCAGCAATCAGGCCAACACTGAAGCTTTCTTT.

The V gene is TRBV29-1, the J gene TRBJ1-3; D not certain. The CDR3 contains 16 residues. V was shortened by 6 bases and J by 0 bases, with 18 bases between the two germline ends. CDR1 is SQVTM, CDR2 ANQGSEA, per germline. The DNA of the CDR3 is TGCAGCGTCCACGATCCAAGCCCTCTCTCTGGAAACACCATATATTTT. This encodes CSVHDPSPLSGNTIYF.

V usage is TRBV30 and J usage is TRBJ2-3, with 7 bases that match TRBD2. Germline CDR1 is GTSNPN and CDR2 is SVGIG (reference sequence). Unmatched junction bases numbered 8, after V lost 4 bases and J lost 1 base. This CDR3 has 15 amino acids. The CDR3 loop is CAWTSGRGGTDTQYF. The CDR3 coding sequence is TGTGCCTGGACCTCTGGACGGGGGGGCACAGATACGCAGTATTTT.

This clone was seen only a few times. The chain couples TRBV18 to TRBJ1-1; possible D gene TRBD1, 6 bases. Germline CDR1 and CDR2: KGHSH and LQKENI. V shed 5 bases and J shed 4 bases, with 14 bases lying between them. The CDR3 length is 14 residues. In DNA, the CDR3 is TGTGCCAGCTCATCATACAGGGATGGCACTGAAGCTTTCTTT. This encodes CASSSYRDGTEAFF.

V is TRBV7-9 and J is TRBJ1-2; perhaps TRBD1 as D (5 bases). Germline loops: CDR1 SEHNR, CDR2 FQNEAQ (reference sequence). V was trimmed by 1 base and J by 4 bases, leaving 16 bases between them. This CDR3 comprises 16 residues. The chain's CDR3 is CASSLEYGGKPYGYTF. CDR3 bases: TGTGCCAGCAGCTTAGAATACGGGGGGAAACCCTATGGCTACACCTTC.

The chain couples TRBV25-1 to TRBJ1-2, with 8 bases matching TRBD1. V shed 6 bases, J shed 8 bases, and the junction held 11 bases outside the gene matches. Germline values: CDR1 MGHDK, CDR2 SYGVNS. The CDR3 totals 14 residues. The CDR3: CASRSTGGFVGYTF. DNA of the CDR3: TGTGCCAGCAGATCAACAGGGGGGTTCGTAGGCTACACCTTC.

The chain combines TRBV5-1 with TRBJ1-2; D is ambiguous. The CDR3 consists of 15 residues. Germline loops: CDR1 SGHRS, CDR2 YFSETQ. V lost 0 bases and J 4 bases, leaving 13 bases between the germline ends. CDR3 protein: CASSLVGRHSYGYTF. CDR3 nucleotide sequence: TGCGCCAGCAGCTTGGTAGGCAGGCATTCCTATGGCTACACCTTC. Complete variable domain (other parts from reference TRBV5-1 and TRBJ1-2): KAGVTQTPRYLIKTRGQQVTLSCSPISGHRSVSWYQQTPGQGLQFLFEYFSETQRNKGNFPGRFSGRQFSNSRSEMNVSTLELGDSALYLCASSLVGRHSYGYTFGSGTRLTVV.

Only a few counts were recorded for this clone. The rearrangement links TRBV18 to TRBJ2-1, with a tentative D call TRBD1 (6 bases). CDR1 KGHSH and CDR2 LQKENI come from the germline V gene. This CDR3 contains 15 residues. V was cut by 3 bases and J by 2 bases, with 11 bases left in between. CDR3 amino acids: CASSPLGQTYNEQFF. The DNA of the CDR3 is TGTGCCAGCTCACCCCTAGGACAGACCTACAATGAGCAGTTCTTC.

The V call is TRBV28, the J call TRBJ1-2; maybe TRBD1 (5 bases). Per the germline V gene, CDR1 is MDHEN and CDR2 is SYDVKM. There are 13 residues in the CDR3. V was trimmed by 7 bases and J by 5 bases, leaving 14 bases between them. The CDR3 is CASTRVSLYGYTF. Written as DNA, the CDR3 is TGTGCCAGCACCAGGGTTAGTTTATATGGCTACACCTTC.

CDR3 DNA sequence: TGTGCCAGCAGCCGCGGGACAGGGGCTATCACCGGGGAGCTGTTTTTT. Translated: CASSRGTGAITGELFF. This chain uses TRBV5-6 with TRBJ2-2; 10 bases match TRBD1. CDR3 size: 16 residues. Germline V lookup: CDR1 SGHDT, CDR2 YYEEEE. V lost 4 bases and J lost 4; bases outside the gene matches: 7.

This chain links TRBV28 with TRBJ2-3; 16 bases map to TRBD2. The CDR3 length is 19 residues. V lost 5 bases to trimming and J lost 2 bases; unmatched junction nucleotides: 10. The germline V gene encodes CDR1 MDHEN and CDR2 SYDVKM. The CDR3 region is CASSGTSGGASGVTDTQYF. In DNA form, the CDR3 reads TGTGCCAGCAGTGGGACTAGCGGGGGGGCGTCCGGTGTCACAGATACGCAGTATTTT.

The CDR3 reads CASSLGQGGGNTEAFF. CDR3 sequence (DNA): TGTGCCAGCAGCCTCGGTCAGGGAGGGGGGAACACTGAAGCTTTCTTT. The rearrangement links TRBV7-6 to TRBJ1-1, with a possible D match to TRBD1 (6 bases). The CDR3 loop spans 16 amino acids. The V gene's germline CDR1 is SGHVS and CDR2 FNYEAQ. V was clipped by 5 bases and J by 1 base, with 17 bases between them.

This clone has just one count. This chain connects TRBV30 to TRBJ1-6; D perhaps matches TRBD1 (5 bases). The germline V and J ends were trimmed by 0 bases and 6 bases, with 15 bases remaining between them. This CDR3 is 16 amino acids long. Germline-derived CDR1 and CDR2 are GTSNPN and SVGIG (reference sequence). The CDR3 here is CAWSVGDRGSNSPLHF. CDR3 coding DNA: TGTGCCTGGAGTGTAGGAGATCGGGGGAGTAATTCACCCCTCCACTTT.